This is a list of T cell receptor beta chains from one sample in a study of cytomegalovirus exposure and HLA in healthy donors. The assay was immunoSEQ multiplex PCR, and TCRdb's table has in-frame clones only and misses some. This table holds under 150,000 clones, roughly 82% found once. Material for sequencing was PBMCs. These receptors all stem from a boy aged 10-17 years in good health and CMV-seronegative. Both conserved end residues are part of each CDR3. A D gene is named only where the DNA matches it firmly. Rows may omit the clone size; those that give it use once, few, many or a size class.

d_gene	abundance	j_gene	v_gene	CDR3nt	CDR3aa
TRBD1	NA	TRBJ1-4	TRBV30	TGTGCCCGCGGTGCCAGGGGGCGTTATGATGAAAAACTGTTTTTT	CARGARGRYDEKLFF
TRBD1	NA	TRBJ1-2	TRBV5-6	TGTGCCAGCAGCTTATCCCCAGGGACAGAGAACGGCTACACCTTC	CASSLSPGTENGYTF
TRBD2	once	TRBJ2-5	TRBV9	TGTGCCAGCAGCGTAGGGGTAGCGGGAGAACAAGAGACCCAGTACTTC	CASSVGVAGEQETQYF
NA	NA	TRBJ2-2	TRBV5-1	TGCGCCAGCAGCCCCGGGATCCCTCCCGGGGAGCTGTTTTTT	CASSPGIPPGELFF
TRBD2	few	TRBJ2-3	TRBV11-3	TGTGCCAGCAGCACGGGCAGGGCTAGCGGGAGCGTGGATACGCAGTATTTT	CASSTGRASGSVDTQYF
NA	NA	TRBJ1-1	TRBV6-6	TGTGCCAGCAGTCCAAGCACAGCTAACACTGAAGCTTTCTTT	CASSPSTANTEAFF
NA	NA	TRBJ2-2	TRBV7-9	TGTGCCAGCAGCTTAATCCAGGGCGGGGAGCTGTTTTTT	CASSLIQGGELFF
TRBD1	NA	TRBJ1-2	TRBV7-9	TGTGCCAGCAGCTTAGCTGGACAGGGTGGCTACACCTTC	CASSLAGQGGYTF
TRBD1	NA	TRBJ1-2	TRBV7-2	TGTGCCAGCAGCCCCGGGACAGGCTCCCACTATGGCTACACCTTC	CASSPGTGSHYGYTF
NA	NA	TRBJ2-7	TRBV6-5	TGTGCCAGCAGCACAGTACCTGGACAGCCCGAGTACTTC	CASSTVPGQPEYF
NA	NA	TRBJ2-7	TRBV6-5	TGTGCCAGCAGTCCACCGGGACACCCCTACGAGCAGTACTTC	CASSPPGHPYEQYF
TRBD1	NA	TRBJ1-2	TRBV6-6	TGTGCCACATTTATACGAGGCCGGGACAGGGCTTATGGCTACACCTTC	CATFIRGRDRAYGYTF
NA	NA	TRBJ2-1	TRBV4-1	TGCGCCAGCAGCCAAGTAAAGGGGCTCGTTTACAATGAGCAGTTCTTC	CASSQVKGLVYNEQFF
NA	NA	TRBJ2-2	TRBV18	TGTGCCAGCTCACTAGAGTACACCGGGGAGCTGTTTTTT	CASSLEYTGELFF
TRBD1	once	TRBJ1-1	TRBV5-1	TGCGCCAGCAGCTTGGTAGGGACAGGGGATAGTGAAGCTTTCTTT	CASSLVGTGDSEAFF
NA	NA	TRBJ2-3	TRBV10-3	TGTGCCATCAGGCCCCGGTCCGGGGAGGACACAGATACGCAGTATTTT	CAIRPRSGEDTDTQYF
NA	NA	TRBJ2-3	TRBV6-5	TGTGCCAGCAGTTACGACTACCCTAGCACAGATACGCAGTATTTT	CASSYDYPSTDTQYF
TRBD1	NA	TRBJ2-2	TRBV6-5	TGTGCCAGCAGCACCCGGGACAGCTACACCGGGGAGCTGTTTTTT	CASSTRDSYTGELFF
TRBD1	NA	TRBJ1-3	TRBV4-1	TGCGCCAGCAGCCAAGGGCCGCAGGGGGCGGGTGGAAACACCATATATTTT	CASSQGPQGAGGNTIYF
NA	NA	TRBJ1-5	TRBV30	TGTGCCTGGAGTGTACCAGGGAAGCGCAATCAGCCCCAGCATTTT	CAWSVPGKRNQPQHF
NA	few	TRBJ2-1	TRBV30	TGTGCCTGGAGTCCAGGGTACCATGAGCAGTTCTTC	CAWSPGYHEQFF
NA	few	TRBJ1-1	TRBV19	TGTGCCAGTAGTAGCACAGGGTTAGGGACTGAAGCTTTCTTT	CASSSTGLGTEAFF
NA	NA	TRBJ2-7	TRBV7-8	TGTGCCAGCAGCCCGAACTATTCCTACGAGCAGTACTTC	CASSPNYSYEQYF
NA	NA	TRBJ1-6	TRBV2	TGTGCCAGCAGGGGGGGTCCCTATTCACCCCTCCACTTT	CASRGGPYSPLHF
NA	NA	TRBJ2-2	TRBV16	TGTGCCAGCAGCCAATACCCCACAAGCCGACTCGAAACCGGGGAGCTGTTTTTT	CASSQYPTSRLETGELFF
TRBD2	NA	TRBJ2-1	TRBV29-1	TGCAGCGTTTTAGCGGGATCAAGGGGTGAGCAGTTCTTC	CSVLAGSRGEQFF
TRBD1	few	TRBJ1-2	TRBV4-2	TGTGCCAGCAGCCAGACACTAGACAGGGGGCGGGATGGCTACACCTTC	CASSQTLDRGRDGYTF
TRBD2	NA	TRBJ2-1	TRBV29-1	TGCAGCGTAGCAGGGACTAGCGGGAGCTCCTACAATGAGCAGTTCTTC	CSVAGTSGSSYNEQFF
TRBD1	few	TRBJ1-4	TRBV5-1	TGCGCCAGCAGCTTGGGGGACAGGGAGGAGGAAAAACTGTTTTTT	CASSLGDREEEKLFF
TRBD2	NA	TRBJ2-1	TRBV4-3	TGCGCCAGCAGCCAAGCGGGGGGAGCGGGGTACAATGAGCAGTTCTTC	CASSQAGGAGYNEQFF
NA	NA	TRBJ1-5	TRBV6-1	TGTGCCAGCCTTGGGCAGGGCAGTCAGCCCCAGCATTTT	CASLGQGSQPQHF
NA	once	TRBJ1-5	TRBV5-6	TGTGCCAGCAGCTTAACAGGTTCCAGTAATCAGCCCCAGCATTTT	CASSLTGSSNQPQHF
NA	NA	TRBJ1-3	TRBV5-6	TGTGCCAGCAGCTTGGTCCGAGCTTCTGGAAACACCATATATTTT	CASSLVRASGNTIYF
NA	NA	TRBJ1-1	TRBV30	TGTGCCCTGAGGGGAAGGAGGGGAAGTATGGACACTGAAGCTTTCTTT	CALRGRRGSMDTEAFF
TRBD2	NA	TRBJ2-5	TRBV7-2	TGTGCCCTCGGGCTGGAGGGAGGGAGTGTCGAGACCCAGTACTTC	CALGLEGGSVETQYF
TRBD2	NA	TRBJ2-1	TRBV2	TGTGCCAGCAGTTCAATTAGCGGGAGCTCCTACAATGAGCAGTTCTTC	CASSSISGSSYNEQFF
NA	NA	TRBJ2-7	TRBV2	TGTGCCAGCAGTGAGTTGGTAGCGCCGGAGCAGTACTTC	CASSELVAPEQYF
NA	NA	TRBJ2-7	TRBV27	TGTGCCAGCAGTTTATTACGACCGGGGGAGCAGTACTTC	CASSLLRPGEQYF
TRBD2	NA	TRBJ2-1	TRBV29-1	TGCAGCGTTGTGCGGGGGAGCTCCTACAATGAGCAGTTCTTC	CSVVRGSSYNEQFF
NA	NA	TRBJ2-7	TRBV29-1	TGCAGCGTTGTAGCACAGGGAACTTTCTACGAGCAGTACTTC	CSVVAQGTFYEQYF
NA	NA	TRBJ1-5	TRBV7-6	TGTGCCAGCAGCTTAGGCAGTTATCAGCCCCAGCATTTT	CASSLGSYQPQHF
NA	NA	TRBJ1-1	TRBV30	TGTGCACGGACTTTGAACACTGAAGCTTTCTTT	CARTLNTEAFF
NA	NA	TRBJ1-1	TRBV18	TGTGCCAGCTCACCACTTCTAGCTGAAGCTTTCTTT	CASSPLLAEAFF
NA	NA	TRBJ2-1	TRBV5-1	TGCGCCAGCAGCTTGGCCGGAGCTTACAATGAGCAGTTCTTC	CASSLAGAYNEQFF
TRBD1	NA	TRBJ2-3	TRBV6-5	TGTGCCAGCAGTCCACAGGGGATTGTCACAGATACGCAGTATTTT	CASSPQGIVTDTQYF
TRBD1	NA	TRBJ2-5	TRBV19	TGTGCCAGTAGTAGACAGGGGGTTAGTGAGACCCAGTACTTC	CASSRQGVSETQYF